This T cell receptor beta chain was identified in a study of cytomegalovirus exposure and HLA in healthy donors. Amplification used 60 Vbeta primers and 13 Jbeta primers. Sequenced by immunoSEQ multiplex PCR; TCRdb stores in-frame clones only, minus some. The data show roughly 39,000 clones, and the top ten clones hold more than 3%. CDR1 is LNHDA, CDR2 SQIVND, per germline (reference sequence). Deletions cut 6 bases from V and 3 bases from J, with 12 bases between. This CDR3 comprises 14 residues. The gene calls are TRBV19 and TRBJ1-5; a weak D match, TRBD1 (6 bases). The source of this sequence is a woman in her 30s in good health and CMV-seropositive. Sample: PBMCs. DNA of the CDR3: TGTGCCAGTAGGTACAGGGAAATCAATCAGCCCCAGCATTTT. It yields the protein CASRYREINQPQHF.